The T cell receptor (beta chain) described here comes from a study of shared clonotypes between healthy human individuals. Study-wide results and limits: For naive CD4 cells, approximately 5% of clonotypes were shared across a handful of donors.

TCRdb's copy holds only in-frame clones and misses some; the assay was immunoSEQ multiplex PCR. Of around 2,000,000 clones in the sample, approximately 95% were seen once. Splitting the CD4+ cells yielded a CD45RA+ naive subset and a CD45RA-negative memory subset. Remarks on this clone: Its matching antigen is unknown.

The clonotype was recovered from a man aged 18 to 30 in good health. Sequencing was done on a sample of naive CD4+ T cells sorted from blood. The subset is: CD45RA+ positively selected.

The CDR3 DNA sequence: TGTGCCAGCAGTTACTCGGGACAGGGGGATGGCTACACCTTC. Its protein product is CASSYSGQGDGYTF. The chain recombines TRBV6-6 with TRBJ1-2; TRBD1 aligns across 11 bases. This CDR3 is 14 amino acids long. Per the germline V gene, CDR1 is MNHNY and CDR2 is SVGAGI (reference sequence). Trimming cost V 0 bases and J 6 bases; bases outside gene matches: 0.